This passage covers 25 T cell receptor beta chains from one sample sequenced in a study of blood T cell repertoires in COVID-19. Profiling relied on immunoSEQ multiplex PCR, and the TCRdb table lists in-frame clones only, not all of them. Found here are 13,000 to 15,000 clones, 83% of them singletons; the top ten hold roughly a quarter. The sample comprised peripheral blood. The origin of the receptors is a woman aged 55-70 years with acute or convalescent COVID-19.

This clone came up once. V and J are TRBV4-1 and TRBJ2-1, with 13 bases matching TRBD2. The germline V gene has CDR1 MGHRA and CDR2 YSYEKL. The CDR3 spans 17 residues. V lost 2 bases to trimming and J lost 10 bases; unmatched junction nucleotides: 11. The CDR3 nucleotides read TGCGCCAGCAGCCAACCCGGACTAGCGGGAGTCCGAAGGGAGCAGTTCTTC. It specifies CASSQPGLAGVRREQFF.

The chain links TRBV3-1 (or the pseudogene TRBV3-2) to TRBJ1-2; D is undetermined. The V end was cut by 0 bases, the J end by 1 base, with 6 bases between. The CDR3 consists of 14 residues. Looked up from germline, CDR1 is LGHDT and CDR2 is YNNKEL (reference sequence). The CDR3, as DNA: TGTGCCAGCAGCCAAGAGCCAGGTAACTATGGCTACACCTTC. This encodes CASSQEPGNYGYTF.

This clone was picked up one time. The V gene is TRBV13, the J gene TRBJ2-7, with TRBD1 matching over 9 bases. V trimming: 5 bases; J trimming: 2 bases; junction bases outside the gene matches: 10. Germline V CDR1 and CDR2: PRHDT, FYEKMQ (reference sequence). The CDR3 sequence is 16 residues long. CDR3 in DNA: TGTGCCAGCAGCCCCATGACCGGGACAGGGCCCTACGAGCAGTACTTC. Translated: CASSPMTGTGPYEQYF.

The chain carries TRBV28 and TRBJ1-5; TRBD1 matches at 8 bases. The CDR3 runs 15 residues. Per the germline V gene, CDR1 is MDHEN and CDR2 is SYDVKM. Trimming removed 7 bases from V and 7 bases from J; junction bases left unmatched: 12. CDR3 sequence: CASTPSQGAWQPQHF. CDR3 DNA sequence: TGTGCCAGCACCCCATCTCAGGGGGCTTGGCAGCCCCAGCATTTT.

The CDR3 DNA reads TGTGCCAGCAGCCCAGATCGGGCAGGGCGCAATCAGCCCCAGCATTTT. Encoded protein: CASSPDRAGRNQPQHF. The V call is TRBV7-8, the J call TRBJ1-5; perhaps TRBD1 as D (5 bases). Looked up from germline, CDR1 is SGHVS and CDR2 is FQNEAQ. V lost 5 bases and J 2 bases, leaving 16 bases between the germline ends. This CDR3 region has 16 residues.

This chain uses TRBV27 with TRBJ2-1, with D possibly being TRBD1 (7 bases). Trimming removed 2 bases at V and 14 bases at J, with 10 bases between. This CDR3 spans 11 amino acids. CDR1 and CDR2 from the germline V gene are MNHEY and SMNVEV (reference sequence). The CDR3 DNA is TGTGCCAGCAGTTTAGACAGGGAGGAGTTCTTC. Protein: CASSLDREEFF.

This clone was recorded a few times. V usage is TRBV6-5 and J usage is TRBJ1-5; 7 bases match TRBD1. With V trimmed by 5 bases and J by 4 bases, 2 bases remained unmatched. This CDR3 is 13 amino acids long. Germline lookup yields CDR1 MNHEY and CDR2 SVGAGI. CDR3 in amino acids: CASSTGANQPQHF. In DNA, the CDR3 is TGTGCCAGCAGTACAGGGGCTAATCAGCCCCAGCATTTT.

CDR3: CASSYKDSTYEQYF. The CDR3, as DNA: TGTGCCAGCAGTTACAAGGACAGTACCTACGAGCAGTACTTC. V gene TRBV6-6 combines with J gene TRBJ2-7; weak D call: TRBD1 (6 bases). CDR1 and CDR2 (germline): MNHNY, SVGAGI (reference sequence). V gave up 2 bases and J gave up 2 bases, with 10 bases separating them. This CDR3 region has 14 residues.

The chain links TRBV3-1 (or the pseudogene TRBV3-2) to TRBJ1-5; D ambiguous. The length of the CDR3 is 14 residues. Trimming cost V 0 bases and J 3 bases, with 6 bases left between them. Germline V CDR1 and CDR2: LGHDT, YNNKEL (reference sequence). CDR3 residues: CASSQDPSNQPQHF. CDR3 nucleotides: TGTGCCAGCAGCCAAGACCCTTCCAATCAGCCCCAGCATTTT.

The chain employs TRBV5-8 and TRBJ1-1; D uncertain. Germline-derived CDR1 and CDR2 are SGHTS and YDEGEE. The V end was cut by 5 bases, the J end by 6 bases, with 23 bases between. This CDR3 comprises 16 residues. This CDR3 reads CASRSYGGNWQAEAFF. The CDR3 DNA reads as TGTGCCAGCAGGTCCTACGGAGGGAATTGGCAGGCTGAAGCTTTCTTT.

V usage is TRBV5-1 and J usage is TRBJ1-1; 8 bases align to TRBD1. This CDR3 comprises 16 residues. Germline values: CDR1 SGHRS, CDR2 YFSETQ. J was trimmed by 9 bases and V by 0 bases; bases with no gene match: 13. DNA of the CDR3: TGCGCCAGCAGCTTGGGCGTGGGGACAGGAGATGGTAAAGCTTTCTTT. As protein: CASSLGVGTGDGKAFF.

The sample holds a few counts of this clone. V gene TRBV19 combines with J gene TRBJ2-1; 15 bases match TRBD2. Germline trimming cut 5 bases from V and 9 bases from J; bases unmatched to any gene: 11. The CDR3 sequence is 17 residues long. Per the germline V gene, CDR1 is LNHDA and CDR2 is SQIVND (reference sequence). DNA for the CDR3: TGTGCCAGTAGTCCTCGCGGACTAGCGGGAGGGTCGAGTGAGCAGTTCTTC. Translating gives CASSPRGLAGGSSEQFF.

The rearrangement uses TRBV3-1 (or the pseudogene TRBV3-2) and TRBJ2-4; D ambiguous. Germline CDR1 is LGHDT and CDR2 is YNNKEL (reference sequence). The CDR3 is 14 residues long. Trimming cost V 1 base and J 7 bases, with 11 bases left between them. CDR3 region: CASSQGSYGNIQYF. The DNA of the CDR3 is TGTGCCAGCAGCCAAGGGTCCTACGGTAACATTCAGTACTTC.

The chain links TRBV4-1 to TRBJ2-5; D is perhaps TRBD1 (6 bases). Trimming left V 3 bases short and J 1 base short, with 18 bases between. From germline, CDR1 is MGHRA and CDR2 YSYEKL. This CDR3 region has 17 residues. The DNA of the CDR3 is TGCGCCAGCAGCCATCCTCCGGGACACCCGATCCAAGAGACCCAGTACTTC. Translating gives CASSHPPGHPIQETQYF.

This chain connects TRBV11-3 to TRBJ2-1; 10 positions agree with TRBD1. The J segment lost 6 bases and the V segment lost 1 base, leaving 6 bases of the junction unmatched. This CDR3 contains 16 residues. CDR1 and CDR2 (germline): SGHNT, YENEEA. This CDR3 reads CASSLAGQGGVNEQFF. Written as DNA, the CDR3 is TGTGCCAGCAGCTTAGCCGGACAGGGGGGAGTCAATGAGCAGTTCTTC.

V and J are TRBV10-3 and TRBJ2-1; 9 nucleotides match TRBD1. V shed 6 bases, J shed 6 bases, and the junction held 9 bases outside the gene matches. From germline, CDR1 is ENHRY and CDR2 SYGVKD. This CDR3 is built from 15 residues. This CDR3 is CAISAGQGKGNEQFF. DNA of the CDR3: TGTGCCATCAGCGCGGGACAGGGAAAGGGCAATGAGCAGTTCTTC.

The chain has TRBV10-3 and TRBJ1-1; a weak D match, TRBD1 (6 bases). Trimming took off 10 bases at V and 5 bases at J, with 20 bases between the two ends. The length of the CDR3 is 14 residues. Per germline, CDR1 ENHRY and CDR2 SYGVKD. The CDR3 DNA follows: TGTGCCACTGCTCGGACAGATCAAAGTACTGAAGCTTTCTTT. It codes for CATARTDQSTEAFF.

The CDR3 nucleotides read TGTGCCAGCAGCTTAGGGCTTGCAGCGGGTCCGACCTACGAGCAGTACTTC. Translating gives CASSLGLAAGPTYEQYF. The gene calls are TRBV7-9 and TRBJ2-7; TRBD2 is a possible D gene (6 bases). CDR1 is SEHNR and CDR2 is FQNEAQ in the germline V gene (reference sequence). The CDR3 contains 17 residues. Trimming cost V 1 base and J 2 bases, with 18 bases left between them.

The chain uses TRBV9 and TRBJ2-7; perhaps TRBD2 as D (6 bases). The CDR3 is 14 amino acids. The V end lost 1 base, the J end lost 7 bases, and 15 bases lay between the germline ends. The germline CDR1 and CDR2 sequences are SGDLS and YYNGEE. CDR3 sequence reads: CASSVSGVLREQYF. CDR3 nucleotides: TGTGCCAGCAGCGTATCGGGGGTCCTGAGAGAGCAGTACTTC.

This chain joins TRBV28 and TRBJ2-5, with TRBD2 matching over 7 bases. The CDR3 loop spans 17 amino acids. Germline lookup yields CDR1 MDHEN and CDR2 SYDVKM. V lost 4 bases to trimming and J lost 5 bases; unmatched junction nucleotides: 16. The CDR3 DNA follows: TGTGCCAGCAGTTCCGTCCGCCCGCCCTCGGGAGGTGAGACCCAGTACTTC. It specifies CASSSVRPPSGGETQYF.

A word on this clone: Other DNA sequences within the sample encode an identical CDR3. The chain couples TRBV28 to TRBJ1-2, with 11 nucleotides matching TRBD1. V was clipped by 10 bases and J by 3 bases; unmatched bases: 7. Germline V gene data show CDR1 as MDHEN and CDR2 as SYDVKM. The CDR3 runs to 14 residues. The DNA of the CDR3 is TGTGCCACCCCAGGACAGGGGGCAGACTATGGCTACACCTTC. It translates to CATPGQGADYGYTF.

The chain employs TRBV11-3 and TRBJ2-1; weak D call: TRBD1 (6 bases). V lost 5 bases to trimming and J lost 7 bases, with 15 bases between them. In germline, CDR1 is SGHNT, CDR2 YENEEA. The CDR3 loop spans 14 amino acids. The CDR3 sequence: CASSHDGTRNEQFF. The CDR3 DNA is TGTGCCAGCAGCCACGACGGGACACGGAATGAGCAGTTCTTC.

The genes are TRBV7-2 and TRBJ2-7, with 10 bases matching TRBD2. V lost 4 bases and J lost 0; bases outside the gene matches: 3. Germline loops: CDR1 SGHTA, CDR2 FQGNSA. The CDR3 totals 15 residues. CDR3 DNA: TGTGCCAGCAGCTGGACTAGCGGTAGCTCCTACGAGCAGTACTTC. It translates to CASSWTSGSSYEQYF.

The count of this clone is one. The chain recombines TRBV18 with TRBJ2-7; TRBD2 matches 9 bases. The CDR3 has 17 amino acids. After removal of 2 bases from V and 4 bases from J, the junction contained 12 bases not matched to a gene. Germline lookup yields CDR1 KGHSH and CDR2 LQKENI. The CDR3 nucleotides read TGTGCCAGCTCACCAGGCCTCCGCAGCGGGAGGTTTTACGAGCAGTACTTC. This translates into CASSPGLRSGRFYEQYF.

J is TRBJ1-3 and V is TRBV5-1; 7 bases fit TRBD1. The CDR3 contains 17 residues. Germline V gives CDR1 SGHRS, CDR2 YFSETQ. The junction had 11 bases not matched to a gene; V was cut back by 4 bases and J by 1 base. CDR3 nucleotide sequence: TGCGCCAGCAGCGCATACCCGACAGGGCTATCTGGAAACACCATATATTTT. This codes for CASSAYPTGLSGNTIYF.